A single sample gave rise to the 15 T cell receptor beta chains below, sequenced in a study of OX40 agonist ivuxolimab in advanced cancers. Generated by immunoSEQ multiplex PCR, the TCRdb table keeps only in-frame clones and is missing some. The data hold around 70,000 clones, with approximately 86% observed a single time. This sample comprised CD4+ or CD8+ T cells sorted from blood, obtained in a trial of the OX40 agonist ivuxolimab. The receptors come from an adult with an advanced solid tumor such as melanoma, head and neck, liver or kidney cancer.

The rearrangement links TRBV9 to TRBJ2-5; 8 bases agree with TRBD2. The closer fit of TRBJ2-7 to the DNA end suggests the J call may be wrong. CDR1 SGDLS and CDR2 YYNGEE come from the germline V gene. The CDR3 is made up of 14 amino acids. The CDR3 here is CASSITSGTYEQYF. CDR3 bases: TGTGCCAGCAGCATAACTAGCGGAACCTACGAGCAGTACTTC.

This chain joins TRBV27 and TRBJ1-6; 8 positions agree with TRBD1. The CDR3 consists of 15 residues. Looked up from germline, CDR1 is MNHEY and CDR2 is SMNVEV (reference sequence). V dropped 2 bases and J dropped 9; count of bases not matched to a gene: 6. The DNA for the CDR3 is TGTGCCAGCAGTTTAGAGGCAGGGGGCCTTTCACCCCTCCACTTT. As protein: CASSLEAGGLSPLHF.

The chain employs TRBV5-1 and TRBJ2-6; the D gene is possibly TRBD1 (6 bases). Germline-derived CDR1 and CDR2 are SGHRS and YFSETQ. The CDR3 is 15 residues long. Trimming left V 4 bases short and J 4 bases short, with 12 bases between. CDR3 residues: CASSPGTQGANVLTF. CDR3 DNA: TGCGCCAGCAGCCCCGGGACACAAGGGGCCAACGTCCTGACTTTC.

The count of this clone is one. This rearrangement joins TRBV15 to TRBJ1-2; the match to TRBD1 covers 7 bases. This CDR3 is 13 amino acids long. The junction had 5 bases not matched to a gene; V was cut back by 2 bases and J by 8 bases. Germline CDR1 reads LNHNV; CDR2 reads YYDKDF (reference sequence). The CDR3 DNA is TGTGCCACCAGCAGACCCCAGGGGGACGGCTACACCTTC. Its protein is CATSRPQGDGYTF.

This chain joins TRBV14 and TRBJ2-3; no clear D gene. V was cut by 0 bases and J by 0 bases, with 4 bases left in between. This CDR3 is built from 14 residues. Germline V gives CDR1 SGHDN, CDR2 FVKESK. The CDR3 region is CASSQEGSTDTQYF. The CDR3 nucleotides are TGTGCCAGCAGCCAAGAAGGGAGCACAGATACGCAGTATTTT. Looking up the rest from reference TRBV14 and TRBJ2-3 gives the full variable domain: EAGVTQFPSHSVIEKGQTVTLRCDPISGHDNLYWYRRVMGKEIKFLLHFVKESKQDESGMPNNRFLAERTGGTYSTLKVQPAELEDSGVYFCASSQEGSTDTQYFGPGTRLTVL.

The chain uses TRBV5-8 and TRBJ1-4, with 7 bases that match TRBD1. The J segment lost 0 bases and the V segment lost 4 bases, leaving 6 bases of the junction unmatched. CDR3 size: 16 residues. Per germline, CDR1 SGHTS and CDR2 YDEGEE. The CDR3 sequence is CASSPGTAATNEKLFF. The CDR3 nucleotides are TGTGCCAGCAGCCCTGGGACAGCTGCAACTAATGAAAAACTGTTTTTT.

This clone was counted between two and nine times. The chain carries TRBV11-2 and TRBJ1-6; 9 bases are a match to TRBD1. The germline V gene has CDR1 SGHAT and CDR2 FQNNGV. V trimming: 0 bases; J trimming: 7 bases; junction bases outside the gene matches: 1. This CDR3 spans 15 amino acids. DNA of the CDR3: TGTGCCAGCAGCTTAGAAGGGACAGGGAATTCACCCCTCCACTTT. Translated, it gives CASSLEGTGNSPLHF.

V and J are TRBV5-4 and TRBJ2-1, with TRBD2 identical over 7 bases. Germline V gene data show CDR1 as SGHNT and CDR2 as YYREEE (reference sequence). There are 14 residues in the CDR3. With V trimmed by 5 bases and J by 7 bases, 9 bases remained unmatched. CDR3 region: CASSGGRAWNEQFF. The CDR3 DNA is TGTGCCAGCAGTGGGGGGAGGGCCTGGAATGAGCAGTTCTTC.

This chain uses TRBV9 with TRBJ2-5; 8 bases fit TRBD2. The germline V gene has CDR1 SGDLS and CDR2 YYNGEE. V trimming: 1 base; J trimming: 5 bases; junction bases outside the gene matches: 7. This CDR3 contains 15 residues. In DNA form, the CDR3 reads TGTGCCAGCAGCGTAACCGGGACTAGTAGGGAGACCCAGTACTTC. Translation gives CASSVTGTSRETQYF.

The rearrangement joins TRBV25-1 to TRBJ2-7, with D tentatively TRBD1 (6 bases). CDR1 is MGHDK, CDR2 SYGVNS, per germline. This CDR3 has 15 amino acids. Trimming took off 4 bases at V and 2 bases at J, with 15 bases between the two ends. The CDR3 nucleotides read TGTGCCAGCAGTGTGGGGAACAGGGCCCCCTACGAGCAGTACGTC. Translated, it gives CASSVGNRAPYEQYV.

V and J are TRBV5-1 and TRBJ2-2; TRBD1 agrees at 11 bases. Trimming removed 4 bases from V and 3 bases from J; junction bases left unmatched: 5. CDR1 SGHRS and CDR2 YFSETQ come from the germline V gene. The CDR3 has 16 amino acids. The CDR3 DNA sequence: TGCGCCAGCAGCCGAGGACAGGGGGCTTACACCGGGGAGCTGTTTTTT. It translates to CASSRGQGAYTGELFF.

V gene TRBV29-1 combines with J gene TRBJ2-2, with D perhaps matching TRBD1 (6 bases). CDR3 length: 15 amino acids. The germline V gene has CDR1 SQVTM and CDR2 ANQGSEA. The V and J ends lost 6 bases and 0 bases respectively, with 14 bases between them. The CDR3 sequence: CSVGRAGANTGELFF. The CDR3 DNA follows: TGCAGCGTGGGACGGGCAGGGGCGAACACCGGGGAGCTGTTTTTT.

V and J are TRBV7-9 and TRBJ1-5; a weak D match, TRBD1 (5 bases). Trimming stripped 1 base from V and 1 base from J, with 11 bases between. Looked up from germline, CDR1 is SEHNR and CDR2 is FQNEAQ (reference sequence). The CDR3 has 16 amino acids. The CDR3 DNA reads TGTGCCAGCAGCTTAGGGGGCGGGAACAGCAATCAGCCCCAGCATTTT. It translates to CASSLGGGNSNQPQHF. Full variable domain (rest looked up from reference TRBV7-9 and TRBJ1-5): DTGVSQNPRHKITKRGQNVTFRCDPISEHNRLYWYRQTLGQGPEFLTYFQNEAQLEKSRLLSDRFSAERPKGSFSTLEIQRTEQGDSAMYLCASSLGGGNSNQPQHFGDGTRLSIL.

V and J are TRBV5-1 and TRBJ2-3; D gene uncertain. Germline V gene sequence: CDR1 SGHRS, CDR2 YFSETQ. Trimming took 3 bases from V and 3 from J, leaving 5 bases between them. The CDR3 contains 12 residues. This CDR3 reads CASSSTTDTQYF. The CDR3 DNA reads TGCGCCAGCAGCTCAACTACAGATACGCAGTATTTT.

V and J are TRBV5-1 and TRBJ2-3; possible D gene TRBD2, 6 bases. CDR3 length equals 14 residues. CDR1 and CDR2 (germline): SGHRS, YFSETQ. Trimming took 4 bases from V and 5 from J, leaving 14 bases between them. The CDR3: CASSPGVEGDTQYF. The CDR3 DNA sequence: TGCGCCAGCAGCCCGGGAGTGGAGGGAGATACGCAGTATTTT.